The present TCR beta chain was sequenced within a study of shared clonotypes between healthy human individuals. Libraries were prepared by immunoSEQ multiplex PCR; TCRdb keeps only in-frame clonotypes and omits some of them. The data contain 2.3 million or so clones, approximately 93% of them singletons. Trimming took off 7 bases at V and 4 bases at J, with 19 bases between the two ends. The germline gives CDR1 MDHEN, CDR2 SYDVKM. The CDR3 contains 15 residues. Only one count was recorded for this clone. The sequenced material came from naive CD4+ T cells from PBMCs. Stated subset: CD45RA+ positively selected. This sequence joins TRBV28 and TRBJ1-1; D is unclear. The sequence was collected from a young man in good health. Some clones in this sample may be carry-over from other donors' samples. The CDR3 here is CASTSPRSHGTEAFF. The CDR3 nucleotides are TGTGCCAGCACCTCACCCCGGAGCCATGGCACTGAAGCTTTCTTT. The full variable domain, in which reference TRBV28 and TRBJ1-1 provide the parts outside the CDR3, is DVKVTQSSRYLVKRTGEKVFLECVQDMDHENMFWYRQDPGLGLRLIYFSYDVKMKEKGDIPEGYSVSREKKERFSLILESASTNQTSMYLCASTSPRSHGTEAFFGQGTRLTVV.